Following are 28 T cell receptor beta chains from one sample sequenced in a study of blood T cell repertoires in COVID-19. Profiled with immunoSEQ multiplex PCR; TCRdb holds only in-frame clones, not every one. The table has around 170,000 clones, around 72% seen once. The specimen sequenced was peripheral blood. The receptor source for this set is a woman of 80 years or more with acute or convalescent COVID-19.

The genes are TRBV19 and TRBJ2-4, with 11 bases identical to TRBD1. V trimming: 5 bases; J trimming: 6 bases; junction bases outside the gene matches: 9. Germline-derived CDR1 and CDR2 are LNHDA and SQIVND (reference sequence). This CDR3 spans 16 amino acids. The CDR3 coding sequence is TGTGCCAGTAGTCCCGCAGGACAGGGGGCTCTAAACATTCAGTACTTC. It specifies CASSPAGQGALNIQYF. Based on the CDR3 plus reference TRBV19 and TRBJ2-4, the full variable domain is DGGITQSPKYLFRKEGQNVTLSCEQNLNHDAMYWYRQDPGQGLRLIYYSQIVNDFQKGDIAEGYSVSREKKESFPLTVTSAQKNPTAFYLCASSPAGQGALNIQYFGAGTRLSVL.

This chain uses TRBV27 with TRBJ1-3; possibly TRBD1 for D (5 bases). This CDR3 is 14 amino acids long. Germline V gene lookup returns CDR1 MNHEY and CDR2 SMNVEV (reference sequence). V gave up 6 bases and J gave up 0 bases, with 9 bases separating them. The DNA of the CDR3 is TGTGCCAGCAGGGGGCTTAGCTCTGGAAACACCATATATTTT. Amino acid sequence: CASRGLSSGNTIYF.

A remark on this clone: The same CDR3 is also encoded by other DNA sequences in this sample. The J gene is TRBJ1-2, the V gene TRBV28, with TRBD1 matching over 12 bases. The ends lost 4 bases at V and 8 bases at J; junction bases unmatched: 5. Germline assignment: CDR1 MDHEN and CDR2 SYDVKM. This CDR3 is built from 14 residues. In DNA form, the CDR3 reads TGTGCCAGCAGTTGGGGGACAGGGGGCGGCGGCTACACCTTC. Its translation: CASSWGTGGGGYTF.

The chain links TRBV18 to TRBJ1-4; 9 positions agree with TRBD1. CDR3 length: 20 amino acids. The V gene end was trimmed by 1 base and the J gene end by 5 bases; junction bases not matched to a gene: 17. Germline V gene sequence: CDR1 KGHSH, CDR2 LQKENI. The CDR3 here is CASSPRAPTLPGQGNEKLFF. DNA of the CDR3: TGTGCCAGCTCACCACGCGCCCCAACCTTACCGGGACAGGGAAATGAAAAACTGTTTTTT.

In its sample, this clone was seen a few times. The chain employs TRBV28 and TRBJ2-1; D gene uncertain. There are 13 residues in the CDR3. From germline, CDR1 is MDHEN and CDR2 SYDVKM. V gave up 5 bases and J gave up 6 bases, with 11 bases separating them. CDR3 residues: CASSPTLINEQFF. The CDR3 DNA reads as TGTGCCAGCAGTCCTACCTTGATCAATGAGCAGTTCTTC.

The chain couples TRBV27 to TRBJ2-3, with 8 bases lining up with TRBD2. V shed 2 bases and J 4 bases; nucleotides not matched to a gene: 2. The length of the CDR3 is 14 residues. The germline gives CDR1 MNHEY, CDR2 SMNVEV (reference sequence). In DNA form, the CDR3 reads TGTGCCAGCAGTTTAAGCGGGAGCGCAGATACGCAGTATTTT. It codes for CASSLSGSADTQYF.

The chain combines TRBV4-3 with TRBJ2-2; maybe TRBD2 (6 bases). Trimming removed 3 bases from V and 7 bases from J, with 12 bases in between. The CDR3 sequence is 14 residues long. Per germline, CDR1 LGHNA and CDR2 YSLEER. CDR3 nucleotides: TGCGCCAGCAGCCAGGAGGGGCAGGACGGGGAGCTGTTTTTT. The encoded protein is CASSQEGQDGELFF.

This clone was counted only a few times. The rearrangement uses TRBV7-8 and TRBJ1-1, with a weak D call TRBD1 (6 bases). This CDR3 has 17 amino acids. Germline V gene data show CDR1 as SGHVS and CDR2 as FQNEAQ. The V end was cut by 3 bases, the J end by 1 base, with 18 bases between. The CDR3 bases are TGTGCCAGCAGCTTTACGGCAGGGGCACTAGGGAACACTGAAGCTTTCTTT. As protein: CASSFTAGALGNTEAFF. The whole variable domain, remainder taken from reference TRBV7-8 and TRBJ1-1, is GAGVSQSPRYKVAKRGQDVALRCDPISGHVSLFWYQQALGQGPEFLTYFQNEAQLDKSGLPSDRFFAERPEGSVSTLKIQRTQQEDSAVYLCASSFTAGALGNTEAFFGQGTRLTVV.

The J gene is TRBJ2-5, the V gene TRBV7-6, with TRBD2 matching 14 bases. The CDR3 length is 19 residues. CDR1 and CDR2 from the germline V gene are SGHVS and FNYEAQ. V was pared by 5 bases and J by 5 bases, with 16 bases of the junction left unmatched. CDR3 protein: CASSHLTSGRGDGSETQYF. As DNA, the CDR3 is TGTGCCAGCAGCCACTTGACTAGCGGGAGGGGGGATGGATCGGAGACCCAGTACTTC.

The chain links TRBV19 to TRBJ2-2, with D perhaps matching TRBD2 (6 bases). Germline V gene data show CDR1 as LNHDA and CDR2 as SQIVND (reference sequence). The CDR3 spans 18 residues. V was trimmed by 3 bases and J by 1 base, leaving 18 bases between them. CDR3 protein: CASSIGGRASMNTGELFF. CDR3 in DNA: TGTGCCAGTAGTATCGGGGGACGCGCATCGATGAACACCGGGGAGCTGTTTTTT.

On this clone: Other nucleotide sequences from this sample produce the same CDR3. This chain links TRBV7-3 with TRBJ2-3; the match to TRBD2 covers 7 bases. The CDR3 has 13 amino acids. Trimming at V came to 3 bases and at J to 4 bases, leaving 1 base not matched to a gene. The germline V gene encodes CDR1 SGHTA and CDR2 FQGTGA. For the CDR3, the DNA is TGTGCCAGCAGCTTTGCGGGAGCAGATACGCAGTATTTT. Translation gives CASSFAGADTQYF.

The genes are TRBV6-5 and TRBJ2-1, with 8 positions matching TRBD2. The CDR3 consists of 15 residues. V gave up 4 bases and J gave up 0 bases; unmatched junction bases: 2. Germline V lookup: CDR1 MNHEY, CDR2 SVGAGI. The CDR3 bases are TGTGCCAGCAGTTTACTAGCGGACTCCTACAATGAGCAGTTCTTC. Translation: CASSLLADSYNEQFF.

The chain uses TRBV5-1 and TRBJ2-5; 12 bases match TRBD1. V was clipped by 4 bases and J by 5 bases; unmatched bases: 6. The CDR3 length is 15 residues. Germline V lookup: CDR1 SGHRS, CDR2 YFSETQ. CDR3 residues: CASSLGDRGLETQYF. Here the CDR3 DNA reads TGCGCCAGCAGCCTGGGGGACAGGGGGCTGGAGACCCAGTACTTC.

The chain is built from TRBV5-8 and TRBJ1-4; D gene ambiguous. Deletions cut 0 bases from V and 8 bases from J, with 14 bases between. Germline V gene data show CDR1 as SGHTS and CDR2 as YDEGEE. This CDR3 comprises 15 residues. The DNA for the CDR3 is TGTGCCAGCAGCTTGGCCGTGAGGGTTGGGGAAAAACTGTTTTTT. Encoded protein: CASSLAVRVGEKLFF.

This chain uses TRBV27 with TRBJ2-5; no definite D call. Germline-derived CDR1 and CDR2 are MNHEY and SMNVEV (reference sequence). The CDR3 contains 12 residues. Trimming removed 8 bases at V and 5 bases at J, with 12 bases between. In DNA form, the CDR3 reads TGTGCCAGCCGTGCAGTGTCGGAGACCCAGTACTTC. Its protein is CASRAVSETQYF.

The gene calls are TRBV28 and TRBJ1-6, with TRBD1 matching 9 bases. With 2 bases clipped from V and 8 bases from J, the junction kept 7 bases outside the gene matches. The CDR3 covers 16 residues. CDR1 is MDHEN, CDR2 SYDVKM, per germline. CDR3 DNA: TGTGCCAGCAGTTTACGAACCGGGACAGGGTATTCACCCCTCCACTTT. Its protein product is CASSLRTGTGYSPLHF.

The chain carries TRBV7-6 and TRBJ2-1; D is undetermined. This CDR3 comprises 16 residues. CDR1 and CDR2 (germline): SGHVS, FNYEAQ. Trimming cost V 3 bases and J 1 base, with 13 bases left between them. CDR3 residues: CASSLVGTTSYNEQFF. The CDR3 DNA reads TGTGCCAGCAGCTTGGTCGGTACCACTTCCTACAATGAGCAGTTCTTC.

This clone was observed once. The rearrangement joins TRBV6-5 to TRBJ2-6, with D possibly being TRBD1 (5 bases). Germline V CDR1 and CDR2: MNHEY, SVGAGI. The CDR3 length is 15 residues. The germline V and J ends were trimmed by 8 bases and 0 bases, with 11 bases remaining between them. CDR3 in amino acids: CASVDMHSGANVLTF. DNA for the CDR3: TGTGCCAGCGTGGACATGCACTCTGGGGCCAACGTCCTGACTTTC.

The gene calls are TRBV21-1 and TRBJ2-5; the D call of TRBD1 is as the table states it, not checked on the DNA. TRBV21-1 counts as a pseudogene. This CDR3 is 14 amino acids long. In DNA, the CDR3 is TGTGCCAGCCGCCTCGCAGGGGGTCCGGGTTACCAGTACTTC. Protein sequence: CASRLAGGPGYQYF.

Ten or more counts support this clone. The rearrangement joins TRBV13 to TRBJ2-3; tentatively, D is TRBD2 (6 bases). V lost 5 bases and J lost 4, with 16 bases in between. Germline lookup yields CDR1 PRHDT and CDR2 FYEKMQ (reference sequence). This CDR3 comprises 15 residues. The CDR3: CASSGPWEDADTQYF. CDR3 DNA: TGTGCCAGCAGCGGCCCCTGGGAGGACGCAGATACGCAGTATTTT.

The chain links TRBV6-1 to TRBJ2-1, with 10 bases matching TRBD2. The CDR3 extends over 15 amino acids. Losses at the gene ends were 2 bases for V and 9 bases for J; bases not matched to a gene: 7. Looked up from germline, CDR1 is MNHNS and CDR2 is SASEGT. The CDR3 DNA follows: TGTGCCAGCAGTGAATCCCTAGCGGGAGACGGTGAGCAGTTCTTC. It encodes CASSESLAGDGEQFF.

This clone appeared a few times. The chain uses TRBV28 and TRBJ1-5, with a weak D call TRBD1 (5 bases). The CDR3 runs 13 residues. The V gene's germline CDR1 is MDHEN and CDR2 SYDVKM. V shed 7 bases and J shed 5 bases, with 12 bases lying between them. CDR3 sequence: CASMGQQHQPQHF. CDR3 nucleotides: TGTGCCAGCATGGGGCAGCAACATCAGCCCCAGCATTTT.

J is TRBJ2-7 and V is TRBV3-1 (or the pseudogene TRBV3-2); TRBD1 aligns across 11 bases. CDR1 and CDR2 from the germline V gene are LGHDT and YNNKEL (reference sequence). This CDR3 spans 15 amino acids. With 0 bases clipped from V and 3 bases from J, the junction kept 1 base outside the gene matches. CDR3 coding DNA: TGTGCCAGCAGCCAAGAAGGGACAGGGGGCTACGAGCAGTACTTC. Protein sequence: CASSQEGTGGYEQYF.

The chain employs TRBV4-2 and TRBJ2-7; tentatively, D is TRBD2 (5 bases). This CDR3 is 14 amino acids long. The germline CDR1 and CDR2 sequences are LGHNA and YNFKEQ. V was clipped by 5 bases and J by 5 bases, with 16 bases between them. The CDR3 spells CASSFGGGANEQYF. As DNA, the CDR3 is TGTGCCAGCAGCTTTGGTGGAGGCGCAAACGAGCAGTACTTC.

This clone has more than one count but fewer than ten. The rearrangement joins TRBV19 to TRBJ1-2, with 7 nucleotides matching TRBD1. The CDR3 is 14 amino acids. Losses at the gene ends were 8 bases for V and 2 bases for J; bases not matched to a gene: 8. Germline CDR1 reads LNHDA; CDR2 reads SQIVND (reference sequence). CDR3 protein: CASQNRGGNYGYTF. CDR3 DNA sequence: TGTGCCAGTCAGAACAGGGGCGGCAACTATGGCTACACCTTC.

The chain couples TRBV11-2 to TRBJ1-2; a weak D match, TRBD1 (5 bases). The CDR3 is 15 amino acids. In germline, CDR1 is SGHAT, CDR2 FQNNGV. The ends were cut back, 5 bases at V and 4 bases at J, with 17 bases in the middle. The CDR3 sequence is CASSPVQGRGYGYTF. The CDR3 nucleotides read TGTGCCAGCAGCCCAGTTCAGGGCAGAGGCTATGGCTACACCTTC.

This clone was seen more than once but under ten times. V and J are TRBV6-5 and TRBJ2-7, with D possibly matching TRBD1 (5 bases). V was trimmed by 0 bases and J by 3 bases, leaving 9 bases between them. CDR3 length: 14 residues. Germline-derived CDR1 and CDR2 are MNHEY and SVGAGI. This CDR3 reads CASSYSVQGYEQYF. In nucleotides, the CDR3 is TGTGCCAGCAGTTACTCGGTCCAGGGCTACGAGCAGTACTTC.

V usage is TRBV19 and J usage is TRBJ1-5, with a possible D match to TRBD1 (5 bases). CDR1 LNHDA and CDR2 SQIVND come from the germline V gene (reference sequence). The germline V and J ends were trimmed by 10 bases and 7 bases, with 20 bases remaining between them. The length of the CDR3 is 14 residues. The CDR3 sequence: CATNPGREAQPQHF. Written as DNA, the CDR3 is TGTGCCACTAACCCAGGCAGGGAAGCCCAGCCCCAGCATTTT.